What follows describes a single T cell receptor (beta chain). The junction differs from germline at one of its ends, possibly a read error. Co-extracting RNA and DNA was done with roughly 17-32 mg of unsorted bulk tissue as input. The V gene's germline CDR1 is MGHRA and CDR2 YSYEKL. The CDR3 extends over 14 amino acids. The data belong to a study of tumor-infiltrating lymphocytes in primary liver carcinoma. Making TCR beta cDNA involved around 500 ng total RNA and a constant-region primer. Nested multiplex PCR, run for three rounds with slightly modified ARM-PCR, yielded TCR beta libraries. TRBV1-TRBV30 forward and Cbeta reverse primers drove the first two roughly 10-cycle rounds. Each CDR3 protein gets one entry after TCRdb re-called the multiplex PCR reads with MiXCR. The sample comprises more than 75,000 distinct CDR3 sequences, 72% of which are singletons, and roughly a fifth rests with the top ten.

The source of this sequence is a man between 35 and 55 years old with primary liver carcinoma and hepatitis B virus infection. Sequencing input: liver tumor tissue from sampling region 1. Subset reported: tumor region T1, superior pole. V usage is TRBV4-1 and J usage is TRBJ1-2; D not certain. The CDR3 here is CASSPKEGRYGYTF. DNA for the CDR3: TGTGCCAGCAGCCCTAAAGAAGGGCGCTATGGCTACACCTTC.